This T cell receptor beta chain came from a study of shared clonotypes between healthy human individuals. Study results and limitations: Among donors, the sharing of clonotypes was expected to be influenced by sequencing depth.

Repertoires were generated with immunoSEQ multiplex PCR, while TCRdb's copy carries only in-frame clones and drops some. The top ten clones hold approximately 12% of a sample with some 500,000 clones, approximately 80% of them seen once. From germline, CDR1 is KGHSH and CDR2 LQKENI. This CDR3 contains 14 residues. With V trimmed by 3 bases and J by 7 bases, 7 bases remained unmatched. Worth noting for this clone: Its antigen is unknown.

The receptor was isolated from a woman aged 40 to 49 in good health. Some clones in this sample may be carry-over from other donors' samples. The sample taken for sequencing was PBMCs. The chain uses TRBV18 and TRBJ2-7; 9 bases are a match to TRBD2. CDR3 amino acids: CASSPGLAGGEQYF. DNA for the CDR3: TGTGCCAGCTCACCGGGACTAGCCGGGGGGGAGCAGTACTTC.